The 16 T cell receptor beta chains in this list originate from one sample, sequenced in a study of yellow fever vaccine responses in identical twins. TCRdb fed the RT-PCR reads into MiXCR, producing one record per CDR3 protein. The sample has approximately 16,000 distinct CDR3 sequences, approximately 78% seen once. The sample was T cells from blood (PBMCs), unsorted or a sorted subset (not recorded which), taken before or after yellow fever vaccination (not recorded which). These receptors came from a woman between 18 and 29 years old who received the yellow fever vaccine.

This chain uses TRBV13 with TRBJ2-4; 10 bases are shared with TRBD1. CDR3 length equals 15 residues. Germline lookup yields CDR1 PRHDT and CDR2 FYEKMQ (reference sequence). Trimming took 4 bases from V and 9 from J; bases not matched to a gene: 9. DNA for the CDR3: TGTGCCAGCAGCTGGCCCGGGACAGGGGCCGGCATTCAGTACTTC. Protein: CASSWPGTGAGIQYF.

This clonotype occurred a few times. The chain has TRBV7-9 and TRBJ2-7; tentative D call: TRBD2 (6 bases). Trimming took 6 bases from V and 5 from J, leaving 17 bases between them. CDR1 is SEHNR, CDR2 FQNEAQ, per germline (reference sequence). The CDR3 covers 14 residues. The CDR3, as DNA: TGTGCCAGCAGATCCACATCCGGGACTCACGAGCAGTACTTC. This encodes CASRSTSGTHEQYF.

This clonotype has a single count. This chain joins TRBV29-1 and TRBJ2-5; TRBD2 aligns across 7 bases. Germline V gene data show CDR1 as SQVTM and CDR2 as ANQGSEA. The CDR3 is 12 residues long. The J segment lost 5 bases and the V segment lost 6 bases, leaving 6 bases of the junction unmatched. The CDR3 region is CSVVGGTETQYF. CDR3 nucleotide sequence: TGCAGCGTGGTGGGGGGGACGGAGACCCAGTACTTC. Variable domain in full (rest from reference TRBV29-1 and TRBJ2-5): SAVISQKPSRDICQRGTSLTIQCQVDSQVTMMFWYRQQPGQSLTLIATANQGSEATYESGFVIDKFPISRPNLTFSTLTVSNMSPEDSSIYLCSVVGGTETQYFGPGTRLLVL.

The rearrangement uses TRBV20-1 and TRBJ2-3; 13 nucleotides match TRBD2. Trimming at V came to 6 bases and at J to 4 bases, leaving 4 bases not matched to a gene. Germline loops: CDR1 DFQATT, CDR2 SNEGSKA (reference sequence). The CDR3 loop spans 14 amino acids. The CDR3 spells CSASGLAGADTQYF. CDR3 DNA: TGCAGTGCGAGCGGACTAGCGGGGGCAGATACGCAGTATTTT.

This clonotype was seen only a few times. The gene calls are TRBV27 and TRBJ2-1; 11 bases line up with TRBD2. Germline values: CDR1 MNHEY, CDR2 SMNVEV (reference sequence). The CDR3 extends over 17 amino acids. V was pared by 7 bases and J by 2 bases, with 10 bases of the junction left unmatched. Here the CDR3 reads CASTVAGGRVTYNEQFF. CDR3 nucleotides: TGTGCCAGCACGGTAGCGGGGGGGCGAGTAACCTACAATGAGCAGTTCTTC.

This sequence joins TRBV2 and TRBJ2-7, with D perhaps matching TRBD1 (6 bases). Germline V CDR1 and CDR2: SNHLY, FYNNEI. This CDR3 is 14 amino acids long. The germline V and J ends were trimmed by 3 bases and 2 bases, with 11 bases remaining between them. Written as DNA, the CDR3 is TGTGCCAGCAGTGATGGTCAGGGGCCCTACGAGCAGTACTTC. Protein product: CASSDGQGPYEQYF.

The chain carries TRBV12-3 or TRBV12-4 and TRBJ2-5, with 7 bases fitting TRBD2. The V and J ends lost 4 bases and 10 bases, in that order; junction bases with no gene match: 9. The CDR3 extends over 13 amino acids. This chain's CDR3 is CASSSDGEGIQYF. CDR3 sequence (DNA): TGTGCCAGCAGTTCCGACGGGGAGGGGATCCAGTACTTC.

This rearrangement joins TRBV24-1 to TRBJ1-5, with 10 nucleotides matching TRBD1. V was pared by 9 bases and J by 6 bases, with 7 bases of the junction left unmatched. CDR1 KGHDR and CDR2 SFDVKD come from the germline V gene. The CDR3 has 14 residues. The CDR3, as DNA: TGTGCCACCTCAGACAGGGGGCTGATTCAGCCCCAGCATTTT. Amino acids: CATSDRGLIQPQHF.

V is TRBV20-1 and J is TRBJ2-7; tentatively, D is TRBD1 or TRBD2 (7 bases each). Germline V gene sequence: CDR1 DFQATT, CDR2 SNEGSKA (reference sequence). V shed 6 bases and J shed 0 bases, with 12 bases lying between them. The CDR3 spans 13 residues. The CDR3 sequence: CSADREGSYEQYF. The CDR3 DNA sequence: TGCAGTGCCGACAGGGAGGGCTCCTACGAGCAGTACTTC.

This clonotype was counted once. The chain carries TRBV6-5 and TRBJ1-1; D not certain. V lost 2 bases, J lost 4 bases, and 8 bases lay in between. CDR1 and CDR2 (germline): MNHEY, SVGAGI. This CDR3 is 13 amino acids long. DNA of the CDR3: TGTGCCAGCAGTTACGGGGTCGGCACTGAAGCTTTCTTT. Translation: CASSYGVGTEAFF.

This chain joins TRBV5-1 and TRBJ1-2; 10 bases line up with TRBD1. The trim removed 6 bases at V and 2 bases at J, leaving 4 bases unmatched. CDR1 is SGHRS and CDR2 is YFSETQ in the germline V gene. The CDR3 runs 14 residues. The CDR3 coding sequence is TGCGCCAGCATGGGACAGGGGAAGAACTATGGCTACACCTTC. Amino acid sequence: CASMGQGKNYGYTF.

The chain combines TRBV5-1 with TRBJ2-7, with TRBD2 matching over 7 bases. The junction had 8 bases not matched to a gene; V was cut back by 0 bases and J by 2 bases. This CDR3 has 16 amino acids. Germline V CDR1 and CDR2: SGHRS, YFSETQ. The DNA of the CDR3 is TGCGCCAGCAGCTTGGTCGGGGCGGGAGAGGCCTACGAGCAGTACTTC. Amino acid sequence: CASSLVGAGEAYEQYF.

The rearrangement links TRBV6-5 to TRBJ2-7, with D uncertain. The CDR3 is 14 amino acids. Trimming pared 2 bases from V and 3 bases from J, leaving 11 bases between. Germline CDR1 is MNHEY and CDR2 is SVGAGI. The CDR3 region has the DNA TGTGCCAGCAGTTACAACTCCCACCGCTACGAGCAGTACTTC. This translates into CASSYNSHRYEQYF.

The chain joins TRBV6-2 or TRBV6-3 to TRBJ2-7; D unclear. This CDR3 comprises 13 residues. The germline V and J ends were trimmed by 2 bases and 12 bases, with 17 bases remaining between them. Germline-derived CDR1 and CDR2 are MNHEY and SVGEGT. The CDR3 bases are TGTGCCAGCAGTTACAGCTTAGGACGGAGTCCGTACTTC. Encoded protein: CASSYSLGRSPYF.

The rearrangement links TRBV11-3 to TRBJ1-3, with 7 bases matching TRBD1. The CDR3 consists of 15 residues. With V trimmed by 6 bases and J by 2 bases, 7 bases remained unmatched. Germline assignment: CDR1 SGHNT and CDR2 YENEEA. Here the CDR3 reads CASRGGGSAGNTIYF. CDR3 nucleotide sequence: TGTGCCAGCAGGGGAGGGGGCTCCGCTGGAAACACCATATATTTT.

The chain employs TRBV4-3 and TRBJ2-3, with 7 bases identical to TRBD2. V shed 0 bases, J shed 3 bases, and the junction held 6 bases outside the gene matches. Germline V lookup: CDR1 LGHNA, CDR2 YSLEER. The length of the CDR3 is 16 residues. This CDR3 is CASSQDGKGGTDTQYF. CDR3 nucleotides: TGCGCCAGCAGCCAAGATGGAAAGGGAGGGACAGATACGCAGTATTTT.